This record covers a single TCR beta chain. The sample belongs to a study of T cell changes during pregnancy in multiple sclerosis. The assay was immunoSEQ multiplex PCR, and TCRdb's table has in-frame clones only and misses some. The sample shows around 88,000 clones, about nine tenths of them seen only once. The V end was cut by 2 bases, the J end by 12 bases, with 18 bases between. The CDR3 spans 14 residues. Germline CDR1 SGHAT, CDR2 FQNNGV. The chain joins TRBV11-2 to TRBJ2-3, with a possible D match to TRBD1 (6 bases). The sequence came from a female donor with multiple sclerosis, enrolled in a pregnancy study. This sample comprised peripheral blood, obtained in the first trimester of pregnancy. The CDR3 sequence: CASSLKGELPAQYF. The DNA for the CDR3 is TGTGCCAGCAGCTTAAAGGGGGAACTACCGGCTCAGTATTTT.